These T cell receptor beta chains were read from a single sample in a study of CD8 T cells in Susac syndrome. MiXCR, applied by TCRdb to the immunoSEQ multiplex PCR reads, yields one record per CDR3 protein. Of about 280,000 distinct CDR3 sequences listed, more than 75% are singletons. Sequencing was done on a sample of CD8+ T cells from PBMCs. These receptors were obtained from a human donor with multiple sclerosis. The CDR3 runs from the conserved cysteine through the conserved F or W. A D gene is named only where the DNA matches it firmly. Clone size, where shown, is once, few, many, or a class for clones that have expanded.

size: .; V: TRBV4-1; J: TRBJ2-1; D: .; CDR3: CASSHRTSLKGEQFF; DNA: TGCGCCAGCTCCCACCGGACATCACTAAAGGGTGAGCAGTTCTTC
size: .; V: TRBV5-6; J: TRBJ2-7; D: .; CDR3: CASSLAFSGPLGDEQYF; DNA: TGTGCCAGCAGCTTGGCCTTCTCCGGGCCCTTAGGAGATGAGCAGTACTTC
size: .; V: TRBV28; J: TRBJ2-7; D: .; CDR3: CASSSRDTIISYEQYF; DNA: TGTGCCAGCAGTTCACGGGACACGATTATCTCCTACGAGCAGTACTTC
size: .; V: TRBV9; J: TRBJ2-7; D: TRBD2; CDR3: CASSPQRGNYEQYF; DNA: TGTGCCAGCAGCCCCCAGCGGGGGAACTACGAGCAGTACTTC
size: .; V: TRBV5-8; J: TRBJ2-1; D: TRBD2; CDR3: CASSLGTSGGHNEQFF; DNA: TGTGCCAGCAGCTTGGGGACTAGCGGGGGCCACAATGAGCAGTTCTTC
size: .; V: TRBV3-1; J: TRBJ2-7; D: .; CDR3: CASSQDLGGAIYEQYF; DNA: TGTGCCAGCAGCCAAGATTTGGGGGGCGCGATCTACGAGCAGTACTTC
size: .; V: TRBV7-9; J: TRBJ2-1; D: .; CDR3: CASSIHGYNEQFF; DNA: TGTGCCAGCAGCATCCACGGGTACAATGAGCAGTTCTTC
size: .; V: TRBV18; J: TRBJ2-7; D: TRBD1; CDR3: CASSPRDRLHEQYF; DNA: TGTGCCAGCTCACCACGGGACAGGCTCCACGAGCAGTACTTC
size: .; V: TRBV20-1; J: TRBJ2-7; D: TRBD2; CDR3: CSASTGGRSSYEQYF; DNA: TGCAGTGCTAGTACTGGCGGGAGGAGCTCCTACGAGCAGTACTTC
size: few; V: TRBV27; J: TRBJ2-3; D: TRBD2; CDR3: CASSLGGRESDTQYF; DNA: TGTGCCAGCAGTTTGGGCGGGAGAGAGTCAGATACGCAGTATTTT
size: .; V: TRBV28; J: TRBJ2-7; D: TRBD1; CDR3: CASSFGDRPYEQYF; DNA: TGTGCCAGCAGTTTTGGGGACAGACCCTACGAGCAGTACTTC
size: .; V: TRBV10-1; J: TRBJ1-1; D: .; CDR3: CASSSKGRPEAFF; DNA: TGCGCCAGCAGCTCAAAGGGCCGGCCTGAAGCTTTCTTT
size: .; V: TRBV2; J: TRBJ1-5; D: .; CDR3: CASSDLGHGNQPQHF; DNA: TGTGCCAGCAGTGATTTAGGACATGGCAATCAGCCCCAGCATTTT
size: once; V: TRBV24-1; J: TRBJ2-2; D: TRBD2; CDR3: CATSDYAGGRDTGELFF; DNA: TGTGCCACCAGTGATTATGCGGGAGGGCGCGACACCGGGGAGCTGTTTTTT
size: .; V: TRBV5-6; J: TRBJ1-4; D: .; CDR3: CASSFHGGNEKLFF; DNA: TGTGCCAGCAGCTTTCATGGGGGGAATGAAAAACTGTTTTTT
size: .; V: TRBV30; J: TRBJ2-7; D: TRBD1; CDR3: CAWSKQGASYEQYF; DNA: TGTGCCTGGAGTAAACAGGGGGCGTCCTACGAGCAGTACTTC
size: .; V: TRBV12-3/TRBV12-4; J: TRBJ1-2; D: .; CDR3: CASSLSHSNYGYTF; DNA: TGTGCCAGCAGTTTGTCCCACAGCAACTATGGCTACACCTTC
size: .; V: TRBV7-9; J: TRBJ1-1; D: .; CDR3: CASSPPQGMNTEAFF; DNA: TGTGCCAGCAGCCCCCCCCAGGGGATGAACACTGAAGCTTTCTTT
size: .; V: TRBV20-1; J: TRBJ2-3; D: .; CDR3: CSARAQGARLGSGRSTSTDTQYF; DNA: TGCAGTGCTAGAGCCCAGGGGGCGCGTCTTGGTAGCGGGAGATCCACTAGCACAGATACGCAGTATTTT
size: .; V: TRBV9; J: TRBJ2-7; D: TRBD2; CDR3: CASSGGLAGDEQYF; DNA: TGTGCCAGCAGCGGGGGACTAGCGGGAGACGAGCAGTACTTC
size: few; V: TRBV5-8; J: TRBJ1-5; D: .; CDR3: CASSLEPQPQHF; DNA: TGTGCCAGCAGCTTGGAACCTCAGCCCCAGCATTTT
size: .; V: TRBV18; J: TRBJ2-5; D: .; CDR3: CASSLDRRRQETQYF; DNA: TGTGCCAGCTCACTAGACAGGCGCCGCCAAGAGACCCAGTACTTC
size: .; V: TRBV18; J: TRBJ1-4; D: .; CDR3: CASSPVAATNEKLFF; DNA: TGTGCCAGCTCACCAGTAGCAGCAACTAATGAAAAACTGTTTTTT
size: .; V: TRBV20-1; J: TRBJ2-7; D: TRBD2; CDR3: CSAMRTSGRISYEQYF; DNA: TGCAGTGCTATGAGGACTAGCGGGAGGATCTCCTACGAGCAGTACTTC
size: few; V: TRBV12-3/TRBV12-4; J: TRBJ2-7; D: TRBD2; CDR3: CASSYWTSGRIGYEQYF; DNA: TGTGCCAGCAGTTATTGGACTAGCGGGAGGATAGGATACGAGCAGTACTTC
size: .; V: TRBV12-3/TRBV12-4; J: TRBJ1-2; D: .; CDR3: CASSKGGRAYGYTF; DNA: TGTGCCAGCAGTAAAGGGGGGCGAGCCTATGGCTACACCTTC
size: .; V: TRBV2; J: TRBJ2-7; D: .; CDR3: CASNGQRSYEQYF; DNA: TGTGCCAGCAACGGCCAGCGGAGCTACGAGCAGTACTTC
size: .; V: TRBV5-5; J: TRBJ2-7; D: TRBD2; CDR3: CASSLGTTAYEQYF; DNA: TGTGCCAGCAGCTTAGGGACTACAGCCTACGAGCAGTACTTC
size: .; V: TRBV29-1; J: TRBJ2-7; D: .; CDR3: CSVAGLREQYF; DNA: TGCAGCGTGGCCGGGCTTCGCGAGCAGTACTTC
size: .; V: TRBV28; J: TRBJ2-5; D: TRBD1; CDR3: CASSSTILRDRVSETQYF; DNA: TGTGCCAGCAGCTCCACCATCCTCCGGGACAGGGTATCTGAGACCCAGTACTTC
size: .; V: TRBV20-1; J: TRBJ2-7; D: .; CDR3: CSARDLLEKYYEQYF; DNA: TGCAGTGCTAGAGACCTCCTGGAAAAGTACTACGAGCAGTACTTC
size: .; V: TRBV20-1; J: TRBJ2-7; D: .; CDR3: CSARDLGQGGGYEQYF; DNA: TGCAGTGCTAGAGACCTCGGACAGGGAGGGGGATACGAGCAGTACTTC
size: .; V: TRBV3-1; J: TRBJ2-1; D: TRBD2; CDR3: CASSQDLNSGSNEQFF; DNA: TGTGCCAGCAGCCAAGATTTAAATAGCGGGAGCAATGAGCAGTTCTTC
size: .; V: TRBV19; J: TRBJ1-5; D: .; CDR3: CASSIKARSRDQPQHF; DNA: TGTGCCAGTAGTATAAAAGCTAGGAGTAGGGATCAGCCCCAGCATTTT
size: .; V: TRBV27; J: TRBJ2-1; D: TRBD2; CDR3: CASSVTSGTYNEQFF; DNA: TGTGCCAGCAGTGTGACTAGCGGGACATACAATGAGCAGTTCTTC
size: .; V: TRBV28; J: TRBJ1-2; D: TRBD1; CDR3: CASSRPGQGAEDYGYTF; DNA: TGTGCCAGCAGCCGGCCGGGACAGGGGGCTGAGGACTATGGCTACACCTTC
size: .; V: TRBV27; J: TRBJ1-4; D: .; CDR3: CASSFGGSRGEKLFF; DNA: TGTGCCAGCAGTTTCGGGGGGTCCAGGGGAGAAAAACTGTTTTTT
size: .; V: TRBV30; J: TRBJ2-7; D: .; CDR3: CASDWGDKQYF; DNA: TGTGCCTCGGACTGGGGGGATAAGCAGTACTTC
size: .; V: TRBV11-2; J: TRBJ2-7; D: TRBD1; CDR3: CASSWDSLYEQYF; DNA: TGTGCCAGCAGCTGGGACAGCCTCTACGAGCAGTACTTC
size: .; V: TRBV20-1; J: TRBJ2-7; D: TRBD2; CDR3: CSARARGGLIDEQYF; DNA: TGCAGTGCTAGAGCCCGGGGGGGTCTTATCGACGAGCAGTACTTC
size: .; V: TRBV9; J: TRBJ1-4; D: .; CDR3: CASRGAVPNEKLFF; DNA: TGTGCCAGCAGGGGGGCAGTTCCTAATGAAAAACTGTTTTTT
size: .; V: TRBV6-5; J: TRBJ1-2; D: .; CDR3: CASTLGVNYGYTF; DNA: TGTGCCAGCACCCTGGGAGTGAACTATGGCTACACCTTC
size: .; V: TRBV27; J: TRBJ2-1; D: TRBD2; CDR3: CASSWTSGSHEQFF; DNA: TGTGCCAGCAGTTGGACTAGCGGGAGCCATGAGCAGTTCTTC
size: .; V: TRBV6-1; J: TRBJ2-2; D: .; CDR3: CASSEKVGAGELFF; DNA: TGTGCCAGCAGTGAAAAGGTTGGGGCCGGGGAGCTGTTTTTT
size: .; V: TRBV2; J: TRBJ2-1; D: TRBD1; CDR3: CANPGQGYNEQFF; DNA: TGTGCCAACCCGGGACAGGGGTACAATGAGCAGTTCTTC